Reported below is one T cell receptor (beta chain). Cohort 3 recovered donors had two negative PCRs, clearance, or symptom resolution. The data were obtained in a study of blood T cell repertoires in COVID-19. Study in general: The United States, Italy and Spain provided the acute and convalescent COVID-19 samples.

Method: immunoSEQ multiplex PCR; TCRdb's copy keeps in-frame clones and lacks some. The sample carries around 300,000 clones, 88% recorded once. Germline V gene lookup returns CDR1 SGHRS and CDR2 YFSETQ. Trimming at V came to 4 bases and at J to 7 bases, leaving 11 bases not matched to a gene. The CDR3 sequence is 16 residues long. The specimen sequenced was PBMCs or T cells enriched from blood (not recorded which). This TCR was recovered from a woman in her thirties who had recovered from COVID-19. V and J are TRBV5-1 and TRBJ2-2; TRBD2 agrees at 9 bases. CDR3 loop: CASSRRGGDGNGELFF. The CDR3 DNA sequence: TGCGCCAGCAGCCGGCGCGGGGGGGACGGGAACGGGGAGCTGTTTTTT.